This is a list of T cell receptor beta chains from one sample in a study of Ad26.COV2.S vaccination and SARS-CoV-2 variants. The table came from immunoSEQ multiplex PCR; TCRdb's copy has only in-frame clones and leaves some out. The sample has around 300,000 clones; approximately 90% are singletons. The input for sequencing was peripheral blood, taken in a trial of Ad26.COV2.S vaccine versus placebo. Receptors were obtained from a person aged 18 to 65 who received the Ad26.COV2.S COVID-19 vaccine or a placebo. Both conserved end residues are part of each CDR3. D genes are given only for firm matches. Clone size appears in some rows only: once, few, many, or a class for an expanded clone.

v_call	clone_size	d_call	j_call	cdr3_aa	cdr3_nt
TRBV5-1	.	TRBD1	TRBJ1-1	CASSPDRVIESFF	TGCGCCAGCAGCCCAGACAGGGTTATAGAATCTTTCTTT
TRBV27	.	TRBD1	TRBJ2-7	CASSSSGTEGYEQYF	TGTGCCAGCAGTTCCTCCGGGACAGAAGGCTACGAGCAGTACTTC
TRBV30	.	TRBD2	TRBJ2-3	CAWSVMGGDTQYF	TGTGCCTGGAGTGTAATGGGGGGGGATACGCAGTATTTT
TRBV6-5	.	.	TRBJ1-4	CASTPLGQNLEKLFF	TGTGCCAGCACCCCTTTAGGGCAGAACCTAGAAAAACTGTTTTTT
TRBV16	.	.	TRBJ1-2	CASSPQRGLRGYTF	TGTGCCAGCAGCCCGCAAAGAGGGCTTCGTGGCTACACCTTC
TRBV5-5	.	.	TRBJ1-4	CASSFGQSNEKLFF	TGTGCCAGCAGCTTTGGACAGTCTAATGAAAAACTGTTTTTT
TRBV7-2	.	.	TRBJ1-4	CASSLGGTRGREVFF	TGTGCCAGCAGCTTAGGTGGGACAAGGGGACGAGAGGTGTTTTTT
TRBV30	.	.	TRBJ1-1	CAWSAAGSNTEAFF	TGTGCCTGGAGTGCGGCAGGTTCGAACACTGAAGCTTTCTTT
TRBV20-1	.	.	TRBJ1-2	CSSSANYGYTF	TGCAGTTCATCGGCTAACTATGGCTACACCTTC
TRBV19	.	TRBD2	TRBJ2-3	CASSILRGDYTDTQYF	TGTGCCAGTAGTATCTTACGGGGGGACTACACAGATACGCAGTATTTT
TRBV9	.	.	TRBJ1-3	CASSVTLRTSGNTIYF	TGTGCCAGCAGCGTAACACTCCGAACCTCTGGAAACACCATATATTTT
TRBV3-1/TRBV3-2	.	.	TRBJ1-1	CASSPYGAGGNTEAFF	TGTGCCAGCAGCCCCTATGGGGCCGGAGGGAACACTGAAGCTTTCTTT
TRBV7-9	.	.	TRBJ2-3	CASSLVGDTQYF	TGTGCCAGCAGCTTAGTTGGAGATACGCAGTATTTT
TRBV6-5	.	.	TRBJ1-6	CASTGRSYNSPLHF	TGTGCCAGCACCGGACGCTCCTATAATTCACCCCTCCACTTT
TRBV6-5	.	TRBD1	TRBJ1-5	CASSYSRDSLNQPQHF	TGTGCCAGCAGTTACTCGAGGGACAGCCTCAATCAGCCCCAGCATTTT
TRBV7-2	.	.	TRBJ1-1	CASSPKQGITEAFF	TGTGCCAGCAGCCCAAAGCAAGGGATCACTGAAGCTTTCTTT
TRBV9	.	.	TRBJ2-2	CASSVAQPGELFF	TGTGCCAGCAGCGTAGCCCAACCCGGGGAGCTGTTTTTT
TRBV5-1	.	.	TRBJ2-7	CASSVIRDTTYEQYF	TGCGCCAGCAGCGTCATACGGGACACAACCTACGAGCAGTACTTC
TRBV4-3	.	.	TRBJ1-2	CASSQVPANYGYTF	TGCGCCAGCAGCCAAGTGCCGGCTAACTATGGCTACACCTTC
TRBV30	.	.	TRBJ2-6	CAWSVLGGGHGANVLTF	TGTGCCTGGAGTGTCCTGGGGGGGGGCCATGGGGCCAACGTCCTGACTTTC
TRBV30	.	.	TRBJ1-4	CASGRDNEKLFF	TGTGCCTCCGGACGGGATAATGAAAAACTGTTTTTT
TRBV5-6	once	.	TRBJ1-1	CASSLGVRLNTEAFF	TGTGCCAGCAGCTTGGGGGTGCGTTTGAACACTGAAGCTTTCTTT
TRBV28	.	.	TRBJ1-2	CASSLQQGGAAF	TGTGCCAGCAGTTTACAGCAGGGTGGCGCGGCCTTC
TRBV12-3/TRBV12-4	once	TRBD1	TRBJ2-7	CASTTGQGYEQYF	TGTGCCAGCACCACTGGACAGGGGTACGAGCAGTACTTC
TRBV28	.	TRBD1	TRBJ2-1	CASFRGTGVNEQFF	TGTGCCAGCTTTCGAGGCACAGGGGTCAATGAGCAGTTCTTC
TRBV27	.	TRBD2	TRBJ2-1	CASSSTSGGTYNEQFF	TGTGCCAGCTCATCGACTAGCGGGGGTACCTACAATGAGCAGTTCTTC
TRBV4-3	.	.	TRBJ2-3	CASSPRRGTDTQYF	TGCGCCAGCAGCCCTCGGCGGGGCACAGATACGCAGTATTTT
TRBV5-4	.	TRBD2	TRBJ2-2	CASSLEAGVRGTGELFF	TGTGCCAGCAGCTTGGAAGCGGGAGTGCGTGGCACCGGGGAGCTGTTTTTT
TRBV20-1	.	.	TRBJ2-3	CSASRRALVGGWGTQYF	TGCAGTGCTAGTCGCAGGGCCCTAGTTGGAGGGTGGGGTACGCAGTATTTT
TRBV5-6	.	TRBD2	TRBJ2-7	CASSAGGMDEQYF	TGTGCCAGCAGCGCGGGGGGTATGGATGAGCAGTACTTC
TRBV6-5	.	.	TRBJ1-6	CASSYSKGGRSPLHF	TGTGCCAGCAGTTACTCAAAAGGGGGGAGGTCACCCCTCCACTTT
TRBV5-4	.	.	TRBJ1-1	CASSFDRGTEAFF	TGTGCCAGCAGCTTTGACAGAGGGACTGAAGCTTTCTTT
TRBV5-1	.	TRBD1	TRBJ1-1	CASSQRQGASNTEAFF	TGCGCCAGCAGCCAAAGACAGGGGGCTAGCAACACTGAAGCTTTCTTT
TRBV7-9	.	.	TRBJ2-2	CASSWRSTTTGELFF	TGTGCCAGCAGCTGGCGTTCCACCACCACCGGGGAGCTGTTTTTT
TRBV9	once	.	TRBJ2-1	CASSVGSSNNEQFF	TGTGCCAGCAGCGTCGGGTCTAGTAACAATGAGCAGTTCTTC
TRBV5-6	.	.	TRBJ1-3	CASSPNYSGNTIYF	TGTGCCAGCAGCCCAAATTACTCTGGAAACACCATATATTTT
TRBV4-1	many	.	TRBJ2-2	CASSQVHVPGELFF	TGCGCCAGCAGCCAAGTGCACGTTCCCGGGGAGCTGTTTTTT
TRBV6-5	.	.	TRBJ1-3	CASNDPGEKNTIYF	TGTGCCAGCAACGACCCTGGTGAGAAGAACACCATATATTTT
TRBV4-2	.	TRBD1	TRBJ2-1	CASSLQVTGYSGNEQFF	TGTGCCAGCAGCCTCCAAGTGACAGGGTATTCTGGCAATGAGCAGTTCTTC